The next 5 T cell receptor beta chains were all read from a single sample in a study of T cell responses to AZD1222 COVID-19 vaccine. The protocol was immunoSEQ multiplex PCR, while the TCRdb copy is restricted to in-frame clones and leaves out a portion. The sample shows over 100,000 clones, approximately 90% of them seen only once. Sequenced here: peripheral blood, sampled on day 0 of AZD1222 vaccination. The source is an adult in good health.

J is TRBJ1-5 and V is TRBV18; 7 positions agree with TRBD1. V shed 3 bases, J shed 0 bases, and the junction held 8 bases outside the gene matches. The CDR3 totals 17 residues. Germline lookup yields CDR1 KGHSH and CDR2 LQKENI. CDR3 sequence reads: CASSPTGQSYSNQPQHF. The CDR3 nucleotides are TGTGCCAGCTCACCGACGGGACAGTCCTATAGCAATCAGCCCCAGCATTTT.

This clone appeared once. V is TRBV15 and J is TRBJ1-6, with D unclear. There are 18 residues in the CDR3. CDR1 and CDR2 from the germline V gene are LNHNV and YYDKDF (reference sequence). Trimming took off 2 bases at V and 1 base at J, with 15 bases between the two ends. The CDR3 DNA follows: TGTGCCACCAGCAGAAGGGTAGCCTACGGGTCCTATAATTCACCCCTCCACTTT. This sequence encodes CATSRRVAYGSYNSPLHF.

This rearrangement joins TRBV15 to TRBJ2-6; D unresolved. The CDR3 length is 14 residues. Trimming shortened V by 2 bases and J by 0 bases, and 2 bases separated the two germline ends. Germline CDR1 LNHNV, CDR2 YYDKDF (reference sequence). The CDR3 loop reads CATSRSSGANVLTF. The DNA for the CDR3 is TGTGCCACCAGCAGAAGCTCTGGGGCCAACGTCCTGACTTTC.

Regarding this clone: The sample has other DNA sequences that encode this CDR3 too. The chain couples TRBV19 to TRBJ1-6, with TRBD1 matching 8 bases. V lost 1 base and J lost 7; bases outside the gene matches: 3. From germline, CDR1 is LNHDA and CDR2 SQIVND (reference sequence). The CDR3 sequence is 15 residues long. The CDR3, as DNA: TGTGCCAGTAGTATAGTACGACAGGGGAATTCACCCCTCCACTTT. It specifies CASSIVRQGNSPLHF.

The rearrangement uses TRBV27 and TRBJ1-4, with a weak D call TRBD1 (5 bases). Germline CDR1 and CDR2: MNHEY and SMNVEV (reference sequence). V lost 2 bases and J 6 bases, leaving 13 bases between the germline ends. The CDR3 has 15 residues. CDR3 amino acids: CASSLTGTLHEKLFF. CDR3 coding DNA: TGTGCCAGCAGTTTAACCGGGACTTTACATGAAAAACTGTTTTTT.